The 19 T cell receptor beta chains presented below share a single source sample, sequenced in a study of cytomegalovirus exposure and HLA in healthy donors. The primer mix had 60 Vbeta and 13 Jbeta primers. The data were produced by immunoSEQ multiplex PCR, yet TCRdb's version contains in-frame clones alone and is incomplete. The sample includes approximately 160,000 clones, roughly 80% of them seen just once. The specimen sequenced was PBMCs. The receptors here all came from a man between 50 and 59 years old in good health and CMV-seropositive.

This chain connects TRBV4-1 to TRBJ1-5; possible D gene TRBD1, 5 bases. This CDR3 spans 17 amino acids. V was clipped by 0 bases and J by 5 bases, with 17 bases between them. Germline V lookup: CDR1 MGHRA, CDR2 YSYEKL. CDR3 region: CASSQDVAGARDQPQHF. CDR3 DNA sequence: TGCGCCAGCAGCCAAGATGTGGCTGGGGCCAGGGATCAGCCCCAGCATTTT.

The chain joins TRBV2 to TRBJ2-5; 7 positions agree with TRBD2. V lost 6 bases to trimming and J lost 5 bases; unmatched junction nucleotides: 6. This CDR3 has 13 amino acids. Per the germline V gene, CDR1 is SNHLY and CDR2 is FYNNEI. CDR3 loop: CASRVQGGETQYF. As DNA, the CDR3 is TGTGCCAGCAGGGTCCAGGGAGGGGAGACCCAGTACTTC. The variable domain in full, with the rest retrieved from reference TRBV2 and TRBJ2-5, is EPEVTQTPSHQVTQMGQEVILRCVPISNHLYFYWYRQILGQKVEFLVSFYNNEISEKSEIFDDQFSVERPDGSNFTLKIRSTKLEDSAMYFCASRVQGGETQYFGPGTRLLVL.

The V gene is TRBV4-3, the J gene TRBJ2-5; a weak D match, TRBD2 (7 bases). The germline V gene has CDR1 LGHNA and CDR2 YSLEER. This CDR3 has 15 amino acids. Trimming shortened V by 2 bases and J by 2 bases, and 12 bases separated the two germline ends. The CDR3: CASSQQGGGQETQYF. DNA for the CDR3: TGCGCCAGCAGCCAACAGGGAGGGGGGCAAGAGACCCAGTACTTC.

The V and J genes are TRBV7-2 and TRBJ2-7; 9 positions agree with TRBD1. CDR3 length: 14 residues. The germline gives CDR1 SGHTA, CDR2 FQGNSA. The junction had 4 bases not matched to a gene; V was cut back by 4 bases and J by 3 bases. CDR3 in DNA: TGTGCCAGCAGCTCAGCGACAGGGGGCTACGAGCAGTACTTC. As protein: CASSSATGGYEQYF.

The CDR3 sequence is CAIAGQLSYEQYF. DNA of the CDR3: TGTGCCATCGCGGGACAGCTTTCCTACGAGCAGTACTTC. This chain uses TRBV10-3 with TRBJ2-5; possible D gene TRBD1, 7 bases. The J call may be incorrect, as the DNA end agrees better with TRBJ2-7. The CDR3 totals 13 residues. Germline-derived CDR1 and CDR2 are ENHRY and SYGVKD.

This chain joins TRBV5-1 and TRBJ2-5; D might be TRBD2 (6 bases). There are 15 residues in the CDR3. Germline CDR1 and CDR2: SGHRS and YFSETQ. Trimming pared 1 base from V and 9 bases from J, leaving 19 bases between. The DNA of the CDR3 is TGCGCCAGCAGCTTGACGAGGGAGGACGGGCGGGCCCAGTACTTC. It codes for CASSLTREDGRAQYF.

There are a few counts of this clone. The chain joins TRBV7-9 to TRBJ2-3; D is possibly TRBD2 (6 bases). Trimming removed 5 bases from V and 0 bases from J, with 12 bases in between. There are 15 residues in the CDR3. Germline V gives CDR1 SEHNR, CDR2 FQNEAQ (reference sequence). The CDR3 sequence: CASSPRGTSTDTQYF. The CDR3 nucleotides read TGTGCCAGCAGCCCCCGGGGGACTAGCACAGATACGCAGTATTTT. The entire variable domain, with the rest obtained from reference TRBV7-9 and TRBJ2-3, is as follows: DTGVSQNPRHKITKRGQNVTFRCDPISEHNRLYWYRQTLGQGPEFLTYFQNEAQLEKSRLLSDRFSAERPKGSFSTLEIQRTEQGDSAMYLCASSPRGTSTDTQYFGPGTRLTVL.

V is TRBV5-1 and J is TRBJ2-4; perhaps TRBD2 as D (6 bases). The CDR3 contains 16 residues. The V end lost 3 bases, the J end lost 1 base, and 14 bases lay between the germline ends. CDR1 SGHRS and CDR2 YFSETQ come from the germline V gene. As DNA, the CDR3 is TGCGCCAGCAGCTCTTATGGAGGGGATGCCAAAAACATTCAGTACTTC. Amino acid sequence: CASSSYGGDAKNIQYF.

The chain joins TRBV4-3 to TRBJ2-1; 10 nucleotides agree with TRBD2. The CDR3 spans 17 residues. The junction had 9 bases not matched to a gene; V was cut back by 0 bases and J by 7 bases. Germline V gene lookup returns CDR1 LGHNA and CDR2 YSLEER. CDR3 DNA: TGCGCCAGCAGCCAAGATATCCCTAGCGGGAGAAGAAATGAGCAGTTCTTC. This gives the protein CASSQDIPSGRRNEQFF.

V usage is TRBV7-9 and J usage is TRBJ2-1; TRBD2 aligns across 7 bases. From germline, CDR1 is SEHNR and CDR2 FQNEAQ (reference sequence). The CDR3 extends over 13 amino acids. Trimming took 5 bases from V and 9 from J; bases not matched to a gene: 7. Here the CDR3 DNA reads TGTGCCAGCAGCCTTGGACTAGTGGGTGAGCAGTTCTTC. Encoded protein: CASSLGLVGEQFF. The variable domain in full, with the rest retrieved from reference TRBV7-9 and TRBJ2-1, is DTGVSQNPRHKITKRGQNVTFRCDPISEHNRLYWYRQTLGQGPEFLTYFQNEAQLEKSRLLSDRFSAERPKGSFSTLEIQRTEQGDSAMYLCASSLGLVGEQFFGPGTRLTVL.

The V gene is TRBV2, the J gene TRBJ2-3; TRBD2 matches at 7 bases. V shed 6 bases and J 4 bases; nucleotides not matched to a gene: 10. The CDR3 is 15 residues long. Germline V gene sequence: CDR1 SNHLY, CDR2 FYNNEI. The CDR3 spells CASSLDREAADTQYF. The CDR3 nucleotides are TGTGCCAGCAGCTTAGATCGGGAGGCCGCAGATACGCAGTATTTT.

This clone was seen more than once but under ten times. The rearrangement joins TRBV14 to TRBJ2-7; D perhaps matches TRBD2 (7 bases). This CDR3 comprises 16 residues. The germline CDR1 and CDR2 sequences are SGHDN and FVKESK. V was shortened by 5 bases and J by 2 bases, with 19 bases between the two germline ends. CDR3 nucleotides: TGTGCCAGCAGCTCCCAGCCGGGGGGCGGCCCCTACGAGCAGTACTTC. Translating gives CASSSQPGGGPYEQYF.

The rearrangement links TRBV5-8 to TRBJ2-7; TRBD1 might be the D (6 bases). V shed 4 bases and J shed 3 bases, with 17 bases lying between them. The CDR3 has 15 amino acids. Germline CDR1 and CDR2: SGHTS and YDEGEE. The CDR3 DNA follows: TGTGCCAGCAGCCTCTGGACAGCTGCCTTCTACGAGCAGTACTTC. Translation gives CASSLWTAAFYEQYF.

The chain uses TRBV5-6 and TRBJ1-2; maybe TRBD1 (5 bases). V lost 2 bases and J lost 4, with 12 bases in between. The CDR3 consists of 14 residues. Germline CDR1 reads SGHDT; CDR2 reads YYEEEE. The CDR3, as DNA: TGTGCCAGCAGCTTTAAGACGGGGGGCTATGGCTACACCTTC. Encoded protein: CASSFKTGGYGYTF.

The chain links TRBV4-2 to TRBJ2-1; a weak D match, TRBD2 (6 bases). CDR3 length equals 14 residues. Trimming stripped 4 bases from V and 9 bases from J, with 16 bases between. Germline V gene data show CDR1 as LGHNA and CDR2 as YNFKEQ. The CDR3 sequence: CASSRGGDRVEQFF. In DNA, the CDR3 is TGTGCCAGCAGCCGGGGCGGGGATCGAGTTGAGCAGTTCTTC.

The V and J genes are TRBV5-1 and TRBJ2-7, with TRBD1 matching over 11 bases. Per germline, CDR1 SGHRS and CDR2 YFSETQ. The V and J ends lost 3 bases and 7 bases, in that order; junction bases with no gene match: 3. This CDR3 is built from 13 residues. CDR3 residues: CASSSDRGQEQYF. The CDR3 DNA is TGCGCCAGCAGCTCGGACAGGGGGCAGGAGCAGTACTTC.

V usage is TRBV7-2 and J usage is TRBJ2-7, with 9 bases that match TRBD2. The trim removed 7 bases at V and 3 bases at J, leaving 7 bases unmatched. The CDR3 has 14 amino acids. Per the germline V gene, CDR1 is SGHTA and CDR2 is FQGNSA. CDR3 coding DNA: TGTGCCAGCACCTCTAGCGGGGCTAGCTACGAGCAGTACTTC. Its translation is CASTSSGASYEQYF.

This chain joins TRBV2 and TRBJ1-5; 10 nucleotides agree with TRBD1. V shed 7 bases, J shed 5 bases, and the junction held 8 bases outside the gene matches. In germline, CDR1 is SNHLY, CDR2 FYNNEI. The length of the CDR3 is 15 residues. The CDR3, as DNA: TGTGCCAGCACCCAAGGGGGACAGGGGTATCAGCCCCAGCATTTT. It yields the protein CASTQGGQGYQPQHF.

This clone has just a few counts. CDR3 DNA sequence: TGTGCCAGCAGTAAACAGGGGGGGCCCCCTGAAGCTTTCTTT. This encodes CASSKQGGPPEAFF. The genes are TRBV6-5 and TRBJ1-1, with 8 bases identical to TRBD1. Trimming removed 5 bases from V and 6 bases from J; junction bases left unmatched: 8. This CDR3 comprises 14 residues. Germline-derived CDR1 and CDR2 are MNHEY and SVGAGI.